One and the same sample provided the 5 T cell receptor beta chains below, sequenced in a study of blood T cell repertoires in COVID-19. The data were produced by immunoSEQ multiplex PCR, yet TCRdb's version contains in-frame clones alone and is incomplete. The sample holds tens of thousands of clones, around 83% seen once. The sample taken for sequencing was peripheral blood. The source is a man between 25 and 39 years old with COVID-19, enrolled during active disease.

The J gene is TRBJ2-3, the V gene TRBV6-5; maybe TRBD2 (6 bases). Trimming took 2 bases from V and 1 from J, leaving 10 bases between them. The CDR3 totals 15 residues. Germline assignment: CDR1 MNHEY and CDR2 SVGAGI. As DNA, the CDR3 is TGTGCCAGCAGTTACCGGGGGAGTCGCACAGATACGCAGTATTTT. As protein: CASSYRGSRTDTQYF.

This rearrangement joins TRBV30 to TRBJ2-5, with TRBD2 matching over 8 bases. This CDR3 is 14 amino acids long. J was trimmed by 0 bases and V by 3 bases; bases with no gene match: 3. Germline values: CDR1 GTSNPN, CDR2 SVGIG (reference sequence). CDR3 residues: CAWSHGGDQETQYF. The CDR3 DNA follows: TGTGCCTGGAGCCACGGGGGGGACCAAGAGACCCAGTACTTC.

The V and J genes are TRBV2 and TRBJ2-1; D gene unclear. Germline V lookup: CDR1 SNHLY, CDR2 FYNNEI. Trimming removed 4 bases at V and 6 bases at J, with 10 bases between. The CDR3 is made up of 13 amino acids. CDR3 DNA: TGTGCCAGCAGTGCCACTTGGAGCAATGAGCAGTTCTTC. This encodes CASSATWSNEQFF.

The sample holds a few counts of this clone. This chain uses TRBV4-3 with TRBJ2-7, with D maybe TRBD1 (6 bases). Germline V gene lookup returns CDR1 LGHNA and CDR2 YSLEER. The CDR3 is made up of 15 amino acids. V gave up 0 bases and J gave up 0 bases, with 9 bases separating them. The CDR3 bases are TGCGCCAGCAGCCAAGAGGCACAGGGCTCCTACGAGCAGTACTTC. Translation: CASSQEAQGSYEQYF.

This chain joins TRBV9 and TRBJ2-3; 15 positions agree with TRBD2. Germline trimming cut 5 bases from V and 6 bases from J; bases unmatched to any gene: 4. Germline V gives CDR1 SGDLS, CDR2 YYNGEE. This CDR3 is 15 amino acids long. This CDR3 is CASSFGLAGGDTQYF. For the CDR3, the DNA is TGTGCCAGCAGTTTCGGACTAGCGGGGGGGGATACGCAGTATTTT.